Each of the 27 T cell receptor beta chains below was sequenced from the same sample in a study of radiation and T cells in renal cell carcinoma (TCRdb year 2020). In the paper's terms, the time point label means: blood 2 weeks post-SBRT. Read against the paper, the sample's treatment or condition label means: 15 Gy SBRT to primary tumor, nephrectomy 4 weeks later. The library was obtained by the immunoSEQ multiplex PCR assay. In its TCRdb copy, this immuneACCESS table keeps in-frame sequences only and misses some clones. Where compared with another copy, unresolved V genes explain less than half of these, and the others have no known cause. The sample table contains about 150,000 clones; only one count was recorded for 87% of them. The ten largest clones capture 10% to 15% of the sample. Specimen: blood, collected from a patient whose treatment included radiotherapy and nephrectomy. These receptors all stem from a woman between 45 and 65 years old with renal cell carcinoma.

This sequence joins TRBV9 and TRBJ1-4; D perhaps matches TRBD1 (5 bases). CDR3 length equals 12 residues. The V end was cut by 5 bases, the J end by 8 bases, with 10 bases between. Germline CDR1 SGDLS, CDR2 YYNGEE. The DNA of the CDR3 is TGTGCCAGCAGGAGGGACGGAGAAAAACTGTTTTTT. It codes for CASRRDGEKLFF.

The chain carries TRBV7-2 and TRBJ2-1; maybe TRBD2 (6 bases). Per germline, CDR1 SGHTA and CDR2 FQGNSA. The V end was cut by 6 bases, the J end by 7 bases, with 28 bases between. The CDR3 has 18 amino acids. The CDR3 loop is CASSYLFSTRGGGNEQFF. The CDR3 bases are TGTGCCAGCAGTTACCTCTTTTCTACCCGGGGTGGGGGGAATGAGCAGTTCTTC.

This chain uses TRBV4-1 with TRBJ2-5; 7 bases map to TRBD2. With 0 bases clipped from V and 9 bases from J, the junction kept 16 bases outside the gene matches. The CDR3 length is 17 residues. Germline V lookup: CDR1 MGHRA, CDR2 YSYEKL. The CDR3 protein is CASSQDLAMGSGVSQYF. The CDR3 nucleotides read TGCGCCAGCAGCCAAGATCTCGCGATGGGGAGCGGGGTGTCCCAGTACTTC.

The chain employs TRBV2 and TRBJ2-2; no definite D call. Trimming shortened V by 2 bases and J by 9 bases, and 7 bases separated the two germline ends. Germline values: CDR1 SNHLY, CDR2 FYNNEI. This CDR3 is 12 amino acids long. The CDR3 loop reads CASSEWVWELFF. Written as DNA, the CDR3 is TGTGCCAGCAGTGAATGGGTCTGGGAGCTGTTTTTT.

The genes are TRBV7-6 and TRBJ1-5; 8 bases agree with TRBD1. The CDR3 loop spans 14 amino acids. The germline V gene encodes CDR1 SGHVS and CDR2 FNYEAQ. V lost 5 bases to trimming and J lost 7 bases; unmatched junction nucleotides: 7. The CDR3 reads CASSQGRGRQPQHF. DNA of the CDR3: TGTGCCAGCAGCCAAGGCAGGGGGCGACAGCCCCAGCATTTT.

V usage is TRBV6-6 and J usage is TRBJ1-2; tentative D call: TRBD1 (6 bases). V shed 6 bases and J shed 3 bases, with 17 bases lying between them. The CDR3 extends over 15 amino acids. CDR1 is MNHNY and CDR2 is SVGAGI in the germline V gene (reference sequence). The CDR3 sequence: CASRPGVSRDYGYTF. CDR3 DNA sequence: TGTGCCAGCAGGCCAGGGGTTTCCCGGGACTATGGCTACACCTTC.

This clone was counted a few times. The rearrangement joins TRBV7-8 to TRBJ1-6, with D possibly being TRBD1 (6 bases). V gave up 7 bases and J gave up 7 bases, with 23 bases separating them. This CDR3 comprises 17 residues. CDR1 and CDR2 from the germline V gene are SGHVS and FQNEAQ. The CDR3: CASTSPLWQGHNSPLHF. CDR3 in DNA: TGTGCCAGCACCTCACCCCTCTGGCAGGGGCACAATTCACCCCTCCACTTT.

This sequence joins TRBV30 and TRBJ1-6; D remains unclear. The V gene lost 3 bases and the J gene lost 7 bases, with 13 bases spanning the gap. Per the germline V gene, CDR1 is GTSNPN and CDR2 is SVGIG (reference sequence). The CDR3 runs to 14 residues. The CDR3 protein is CAWSVLAENSPLHF. As DNA, the CDR3 is TGTGCCTGGAGCGTCCTCGCGGAGAATTCACCCCTCCACTTT. The variable domain in full, completed from reference TRBV30 and TRBJ1-6, reads SQTIHQWPATLVQPVGSPLSLECTVEGTSNPNLYWYRQAAGRGLQLLFYSVGIGQISSEVPQNLSASRPQDRQFILSSKKLLLSDSGFYLCAWSVLAENSPLHFGNGTRLTVT.

The count of this clone is one. CDR3 DNA sequence: TGTGCCAGCAGCTCCAACTTAGATACGCAGTATTTT. This translates into CASSSNLDTQYF. The chain employs TRBV5-5 and TRBJ2-3; D is undetermined. There are 12 residues in the CDR3. The germline V and J ends were trimmed by 3 bases and 5 bases, with 7 bases remaining between them. Germline V gives CDR1 SGHKS, CDR2 YYEKEE (reference sequence).

This clone was observed once. The chain links TRBV19 to TRBJ1-6; a weak D match, TRBD1 (5 bases). With 3 bases removed from V and 0 bases from J, the gap between germline ends came to 12 bases. The CDR3 sequence is 17 residues long. Germline V gene lookup returns CDR1 LNHDA and CDR2 SQIVND (reference sequence). The CDR3 DNA follows: TGTGCCAGTAGTATTAATTCAGGGAGCTCCTATAATTCACCCCTCCACTTT. The encoded protein is CASSINSGSSYNSPLHF.

The chain is built from TRBV7-2 and TRBJ2-7, with 7 bases aligning to TRBD2. Germline trimming cut 1 base from V and 3 bases from J; bases unmatched to any gene: 6. The germline V gene has CDR1 SGHTA and CDR2 FQGNSA. This CDR3 is 15 amino acids long. CDR3 sequence: CASSLEGTTLYEQYF. The CDR3, as DNA: TGTGCCAGCAGCTTAGAAGGGACTACCCTCTACGAGCAGTACTTC.

This chain uses TRBV7-3 with TRBJ2-2, with 12 bases aligning to TRBD2. Trimming at V came to 5 bases and at J to 7 bases, leaving 8 bases not matched to a gene. Looked up from germline, CDR1 is SGHTA and CDR2 is FQGTGA. This CDR3 has 16 residues. CDR3 residues: CASSRLAGAWGGELFF. CDR3 coding DNA: TGTGCCAGCAGCCGACTAGCGGGGGCCTGGGGCGGGGAGCTGTTTTTT.

CDR3 bases: TGTGCCAGCAGCCCAGCGGGGACTGGGGGAGAAAAACTGTTTTTT. Translated: CASSPAGTGGEKLFF. The gene calls are TRBV7-9 and TRBJ1-4; weak D call: TRBD1 (5 bases). From germline, CDR1 is SEHNR and CDR2 FQNEAQ (reference sequence). The V end was cut by 5 bases, the J end by 8 bases, with 18 bases between. The CDR3 runs 15 residues. Drawing the rest from reference TRBV7-9 and TRBJ1-4, the complete variable domain is DTGVSQNPRHKITKRGQNVTFRCDPISEHNRLYWYRQTLGQGPEFLTYFQNEAQLEKSRLLSDRFSAERPKGSFSTLEIQRTEQGDSAMYLCASSPAGTGGEKLFFGSGTQLSVL.

A note on this clone: This specimen includes other DNA sequences encoding the same CDR3. The rearrangement uses TRBV4-1 and TRBJ1-4, with 7 bases matching TRBD1. The CDR3 is 16 amino acids. The V and J ends lost 1 base and 2 bases, in that order; junction bases with no gene match: 4. The germline V gene has CDR1 MGHRA and CDR2 YSYEKL. The CDR3 region is CASSQVPTGTNEKLFF. CDR3 nucleotide sequence: TGCGCCAGCAGCCAAGTCCCGACAGGGACTAATGAAAAACTGTTTTTT.

This chain connects TRBV4-1 to TRBJ2-3; tentatively, D is TRBD2 (5 bases). V lost 2 bases to trimming and J lost 6 bases, with 12 bases between them. Germline CDR1 and CDR2: MGHRA and YSYEKL. This CDR3 spans 14 amino acids. The CDR3 coding sequence is TGCGCCAGCAGCCAAACCGGACTGGCGGATACGCAGTATTTT. It translates to CASSQTGLADTQYF.

V is TRBV25-1 and J is TRBJ1-1; D not resolved. V lost 10 bases and J 7 bases, leaving 22 bases between the germline ends. The CDR3 runs 14 residues. Germline CDR1 reads MGHDK; CDR2 reads SYGVNS. In DNA, the CDR3 is TGTGCCACCCTTTCCCTCGAACCCAACGTTGAAGCTTTCTTT. This codes for CATLSLEPNVEAFF.

The chain employs TRBV5-1 and TRBJ1-2; D possibly corresponds to TRBD1 (5 bases). CDR1 is SGHRS and CDR2 is YFSETQ in the germline V gene. The CDR3 consists of 15 residues. V lost 1 base, J lost 8 bases, and 18 bases lay in between. The CDR3 DNA reads as TGCGCCAGCAGCTTGTCTGGGCAGGGCTCTGGGGGCTACACCTTC. Amino acid sequence: CASSLSGQGSGGYTF.

CDR3 region: CASSYSSGLQETQYF. CDR3 nucleotide sequence: TGTGCCAGCAGTTACTCTTCGGGACTCCAAGAGACCCAGTACTTC. This chain links TRBV6-6 with TRBJ2-5; perhaps TRBD2 as D (6 bases). The CDR3 loop spans 15 amino acids. CDR1 is MNHNY, CDR2 SVGAGI, per germline (reference sequence). Trimming took 0 bases from V and 1 from J, leaving 9 bases between them.

The CDR3 region is CASSMTHGAPYEQYF. The CDR3 DNA sequence: TGTGCCAGTAGTATGACCCACGGGGCCCCCTACGAGCAGTACTTC. The chain uses TRBV19 and TRBJ2-7; D possibly uses TRBD1 or TRBD2 (5 bases each). The length of the CDR3 is 15 residues. The ends were cut back, 3 bases at V and 2 bases at J, with 14 bases in the middle. Germline V CDR1 and CDR2: LNHDA, SQIVND (reference sequence). The full variable domain, completed using reference TRBV19 and TRBJ2-7, is DGGITQSPKYLFRKEGQNVTLSCEQNLNHDAMYWYRQDPGQGLRLIYYSQIVNDFQKGDIAEGYSVSREKKESFPLTVTSAQKNPTAFYLCASSMTHGAPYEQYFGPGTRLTVT.

The V gene is TRBV9, the J gene TRBJ1-6; tentative D call: TRBD1 (5 bases). This CDR3 contains 15 residues. Trimming removed 3 bases at V and 7 bases at J, with 14 bases between. From germline, CDR1 is SGDLS and CDR2 YYNGEE. The CDR3 coding sequence is TGTGCCAGCAGCGGGGGGACCTTAATGAATTCACCCCTCCACTTT. It encodes CASSGGTLMNSPLHF.

The CDR3 spells CASSFDRAGELFF. The CDR3 DNA reads TGTGCCAGCAGCTTCGACAGGGCCGGGGAGCTGTTTTTT. The chain joins TRBV11-3 to TRBJ2-2; TRBD1 matches at 7 bases. CDR1 SGHNT and CDR2 YENEEA come from the germline V gene. The CDR3 runs to 13 residues. The ends lost 3 bases at V and 6 bases at J; junction bases unmatched: 1.

The chain employs TRBV5-4 and TRBJ1-1, with D possibly matching TRBD1 (6 bases). Per germline, CDR1 SGHNT and CDR2 YYREEE (reference sequence). Trimming took 0 bases from V and 4 from J, leaving 16 bases between them. This CDR3 has 16 amino acids. CDR3: CASSLVPGALGTEAFF. Written as DNA, the CDR3 is TGTGCCAGCAGCTTGGTCCCGGGGGCCCTGGGCACTGAAGCTTTCTTT.

This clone appeared a few times. The chain joins TRBV5-1 to TRBJ2-3, with 10 bases fitting TRBD2. Trimming removed 4 bases from V and 5 bases from J; junction bases left unmatched: 10. Germline V gene data show CDR1 as SGHRS and CDR2 as YFSETQ. CDR3 length: 16 amino acids. The CDR3 reads CASSLGLALGGDTQYF. The CDR3 nucleotides read TGCGCCAGCAGCCTGGGACTAGCGCTTGGGGGAGATACGCAGTATTTT.

In this sample, this clone turned up a few times. The V and J genes are TRBV9 and TRBJ1-2; 8 nucleotides match TRBD1. J was trimmed by 10 bases and V by 4 bases; bases with no gene match: 6. The germline CDR1 and CDR2 sequences are SGDLS and YYNGEE. The CDR3 consists of 12 residues. CDR3 DNA: TGTGCCAGCAGCCCGGAGACAGGGGTCTACACCTTC. Its translation: CASSPETGVYTF.

V gene TRBV6-5 combines with J gene TRBJ2-7; 9 bases agree with TRBD1. Germline loops: CDR1 MNHEY, CDR2 SVGAGI. Germline trimming cut 6 bases from V and 4 bases from J; bases unmatched to any gene: 7. The CDR3 has 14 amino acids. The CDR3 protein is CASSPGQGKYEQYF. In nucleotides, the CDR3 is TGTGCCAGCAGCCCCGGACAGGGGAAGTACGAGCAGTACTTC.

The rearrangement joins TRBV15 to TRBJ1-2, with D perhaps TRBD1 (5 bases). The CDR3 runs to 12 residues. V was pared by 2 bases and J by 7 bases, with 8 bases between. Germline-derived CDR1 and CDR2 are LNHNV and YYDKDF (reference sequence). The CDR3 DNA follows: TGTGCCACCAGCAGAAGGAGGGGTGGCTACACCTTC. Amino acids: CATSRRRGGYTF.

The rearrangement links TRBV2 to TRBJ1-2, with 7 bases lining up with TRBD1. This CDR3 is built from 13 residues. Germline-derived CDR1 and CDR2 are SNHLY and FYNNEI. V lost 7 bases to trimming and J lost 7 bases; unmatched junction nucleotides: 9. CDR3 in amino acids: CASTPDRDLGYTF. CDR3 coding DNA: TGTGCCAGCACCCCTGACAGGGACCTTGGCTACACCTTC. The variable domain in full, completed from reference TRBV2 and TRBJ1-2, reads EPEVTQTPSHQVTQMGQEVILRCVPISNHLYFYWYRQILGQKVEFLVSFYNNEISEKSEIFDDQFSVERPDGSNFTLKIRSTKLEDSAMYFCASTPDRDLGYTFGSGTRLTVV.